The 10 T cell receptor beta chains presented below share a single source sample, sequenced in a study of cytomegalovirus exposure and HLA in healthy donors. Amplification used 60 Vbeta primers and 13 Jbeta primers. This table comes from immunoSEQ multiplex PCR, and its TCRdb copy is limited to in-frame clones, with some not included. Altogether approximately 140,000 clones are present, roughly 82% being singletons, with the ten largest covering 1.2%. The sample consisted of PBMCs. The receptors were sampled from a boy aged 5-17 years in good health and CMV-seronegative.

CDR3 sequence reads: CASRKEAEAYGYTF. CDR3 nucleotides: TGTGCCAGCAGGAAGGAGGCAGAGGCGTATGGCTACACCTTC. This sequence joins TRBV2 and TRBJ1-2; D not certain. There are 14 residues in the CDR3. Germline CDR1 and CDR2: SNHLY and FYNNEI. Trimming stripped 6 bases from V and 5 bases from J, with 16 bases between.

The chain employs TRBV7-9 and TRBJ2-3; TRBD1 aligns across 9 bases. V lost 4 bases to trimming and J lost 3 bases; unmatched junction nucleotides: 5. This CDR3 has 15 amino acids. The germline CDR1 and CDR2 sequences are SEHNR and FQNEAQ (reference sequence). The chain's CDR3 is CASSSRDRGTDTQYF. The CDR3 nucleotides are TGTGCCAGCAGCTCCCGCGACAGGGGGACAGATACGCAGTATTTT.

Only one count was recorded for this clone. This chain connects TRBV7-2 to TRBJ2-3; TRBD2 agrees at 12 bases. Germline V lookup: CDR1 SGHTA, CDR2 FQGNSA. After removal of 5 bases from V and 2 bases from J, the junction contained 11 bases not matched to a gene. The CDR3 runs to 18 residues. As DNA, the CDR3 is TGTGCCAGCAGCCTCCTAGCGGGAGGGCCGCATAACACAGATACGCAGTATTTT. Its protein product is CASSLLAGGPHNTDTQYF.

The chain carries TRBV30 and TRBJ2-1, with D maybe TRBD2 (6 bases). The CDR3 runs 13 residues. V lost 0 bases and J lost 8, with 11 bases in between. The germline CDR1 and CDR2 sequences are GTSNPN and SVGIG (reference sequence). The CDR3 DNA reads as TGTGCCTGGAGTGTACGACTAGACGATGAGCAGTTCTTC. It translates to CAWSVRLDDEQFF.

The chain couples TRBV30 to TRBJ1-4, with D unresolved. V lost 4 bases and J lost 4, with 4 bases in between. CDR3 length equals 11 residues. CDR1 is GTSNPN, CDR2 SVGIG, per germline (reference sequence). As DNA, the CDR3 is TGTGCCTGGACAGATAATGAAAAACTGTTTTTT. Translated, it gives CAWTDNEKLFF. Filled out from reference TRBV30 and TRBJ1-4, the complete variable domain reads SQTIHQWPATLVQPVGSPLSLECTVEGTSNPNLYWYRQAAGRGLQLLFYSVGIGQISSEVPQNLSASRPQDRQFILSSKKLLLSDSGFYLCAWTDNEKLFFGSGTQLSVL.

J is TRBJ2-3 and V is TRBV9; 7 bases align to TRBD1. From germline, CDR1 is SGDLS and CDR2 YYNGEE. This CDR3 is built from 18 residues. The V and J ends lost 0 bases and 2 bases, in that order; junction bases with no gene match: 12. CDR3 amino acids: CASSVGDNRGQPTDTQYF. The CDR3 DNA reads as TGTGCCAGCAGCGTAGGGGACAATCGGGGACAGCCCACAGATACGCAGTATTTT.

The chain uses TRBV9 and TRBJ2-7; tentatively, D is TRBD1 (5 bases). Germline V gene lookup returns CDR1 SGDLS and CDR2 YYNGEE. CDR3 length: 15 amino acids. V was shortened by 0 bases and J by 0 bases, with 10 bases between the two germline ends. The CDR3 DNA reads as TGTGCCAGCAGCGTAGGGGGCTTGAGCTCCTACGAGCAGTACTTC. Its protein product is CASSVGGLSSYEQYF. Full variable domain (remainder filled in from reference TRBV9 and TRBJ2-7): DSGVTQTPKHLITATGQRVTLRCSPRSGDLSVYWYQQSLDQGLQFLIQYYNGEERAKGNILERFSAQQFPDLHSELNLSSLELGDSALYFCASSVGGLSSYEQYFGPGTRLTVT.

The V gene is TRBV6-5, the J gene TRBJ2-7, with a weak D call TRBD1 (6 bases). Looked up from germline, CDR1 is MNHEY and CDR2 is SVGAGI. The CDR3 totals 15 residues. V lost 8 bases to trimming and J lost 4 bases, with 21 bases between them. The CDR3 bases are TGTGCCAGCCACACAGCTGCCAGGGGCGTATACGAGCAGTACTTC. Protein sequence: CASHTAARGVYEQYF.

The V gene is TRBV6-5, the J gene TRBJ2-7; tentatively, D is TRBD1 (6 bases). The ends were cut back, 0 bases at V and 2 bases at J, with 11 bases in the middle. Germline lookup yields CDR1 MNHEY and CDR2 SVGAGI. This CDR3 is built from 15 residues. CDR3 region: CASSYSNPGAYEQYF. In DNA form, the CDR3 reads TGTGCCAGCAGTTACTCGAATCCAGGGGCCTACGAGCAGTACTTC.

The chain carries TRBV20-1 and TRBJ2-7; no clear D gene. Trimming cost V 2 bases and J 7 bases, with 6 bases left between them. Germline CDR1 is DFQATT and CDR2 is SNEGSKA (reference sequence). The length of the CDR3 is 10 residues. The CDR3 region has the DNA TGCAGTGCTAGATCCGGGGAGCAGTACTTC. It codes for CSARSGEQYF.